Each of the 28 T cell receptor beta chains below was sequenced from the same sample in a study of blood T cell repertoires in COVID-19. The repertoire was sequenced with immunoSEQ multiplex PCR; TCRdb's copy has only in-frame clones and lacks some. The sample lists tens of thousands of clones; more than 80% were seen once. Source material: peripheral blood. The receptors stem from a human donor in a cohort sampled during active COVID-19.

This rearrangement joins TRBV5-4 to TRBJ1-5; D perhaps matches TRBD1 (5 bases). CDR1 is SGHNT, CDR2 YYREEE, per germline (reference sequence). The CDR3 sequence is 15 residues long. Between the trimmed V and J ends, which lost 3 bases and 6 bases, there was a span of 16 bases. CDR3 protein: CASSSGEGRGQPQHF. The CDR3 nucleotides are TGTGCCAGCAGCTCCGGGGAGGGGCGAGGTCAGCCCCAGCATTTT.

The genes are TRBV5-5 and TRBJ2-7; the match to TRBD1 covers 9 bases. Unmatched junction bases numbered 6, after V lost 4 bases and J lost 1 base. Germline loops: CDR1 SGHKS, CDR2 YYEKEE (reference sequence). The CDR3 is 15 residues long. CDR3 protein: CASSGGQGGSYEQYF. CDR3 bases: TGTGCCAGCAGCGGGGGACAGGGAGGATCCTACGAGCAGTACTTC.

J is TRBJ1-5 and V is TRBV30; no firm D call. The CDR3 is made up of 12 amino acids. Germline V gives CDR1 GTSNPN, CDR2 SVGIG (reference sequence). Deletions cut 4 bases from V and 5 bases from J, with 9 bases between. CDR3 in DNA: TGTGCCTGGAACCAGGCGCATCAGCCCCAGCATTTT. Amino acids: CAWNQAHQPQHF.

The chain recombines TRBV28 with TRBJ1-1; 7 bases line up with TRBD1. The CDR3 has 13 residues. The germline CDR1 and CDR2 sequences are MDHEN and SYDVKM. V dropped 6 bases and J dropped 4; count of bases not matched to a gene: 5. The CDR3 DNA follows: TGTGCCAGCAGAATACAGGGGTCCACTGAAGCTTTCTTT. This encodes CASRIQGSTEAFF.

This clone was counted a single time. The chain has TRBV27 and TRBJ2-1, with 15 bases matching TRBD2. There are 20 residues in the CDR3. Germline V CDR1 and CDR2: MNHEY, SMNVEV (reference sequence). After removal of 0 bases from V and 3 bases from J, the junction contained 9 bases not matched to a gene. The CDR3 reads CASSLSVGTSGGPLYNEQFF. The CDR3 coding sequence is TGTGCCAGCAGTTTATCGGTCGGGACTAGCGGGGGGCCCCTCTACAATGAGCAGTTCTTC.

The V call is TRBV5-1, the J call TRBJ1-4; a weak D match, TRBD1 (6 bases). The CDR3 has 14 amino acids. Germline V gene data show CDR1 as SGHRS and CDR2 as YFSETQ. V lost 3 bases to trimming and J lost 8 bases, with 14 bases between them. Here the CDR3 reads CASSSQGKEEKLFF. Here the CDR3 DNA reads TGCGCCAGCAGCTCACAGGGAAAGGAGGAAAAACTGTTTTTT. Full variable domain (missing parts from reference TRBV5-1 and TRBJ1-4): KAGVTQTPRYLIKTRGQQVTLSCSPISGHRSVSWYQQTPGQGLQFLFEYFSETQRNKGNFPGRFSGRQFSNSRSEMNVSTLELGDSALYLCASSSQGKEEKLFFGSGTQLSVL.

The chain uses TRBV5-1 and TRBJ2-5; D is ambiguous. Germline V gives CDR1 SGHRS, CDR2 YFSETQ. The CDR3 length is 15 residues. V was shortened by 0 bases and J by 5 bases, with 14 bases between the two germline ends. The CDR3 DNA follows: TGCGCCAGCAGCTTGGGGCCGGGTGGTTTGGAGACCCAGTACTTC. It is translated as CASSLGPGGLETQYF.

The rearrangement links TRBV7-7 to TRBJ1-4, with 9 bases lining up with TRBD1. This CDR3 region has 16 residues. The V segment lost 5 bases and the J segment 2 bases; nucleotides outside the gene matches: 6. CDR1 SSHAT and CDR2 FNYEAQ come from the germline V gene (reference sequence). The CDR3 loop reads CASSEGTGKTNEKLFF. The CDR3 nucleotides are TGTGCCAGCAGCGAGGGGACAGGGAAGACTAATGAAAAACTGTTTTTT.

The J gene is TRBJ1-2, the V gene TRBV27; D gene ambiguous. The germline V gene encodes CDR1 MNHEY and CDR2 SMNVEV (reference sequence). V gave up 5 bases and J gave up 8 bases, with 12 bases separating them. The CDR3 spans 12 residues. As DNA, the CDR3 is TGTGCCAGCAGTACCCAGGCGGGCGGCTACACCTTC. It codes for CASSTQAGGYTF.

The chain recombines TRBV27 with TRBJ2-7; 7 bases map to TRBD1. V dropped 7 bases and J dropped 3; count of bases not matched to a gene: 12. The CDR3 is made up of 15 amino acids. Germline assignment: CDR1 MNHEY and CDR2 SMNVEV (reference sequence). CDR3 sequence (DNA): TGTGCCAGCAATACTAAGGACAGGTGGTTCTACGAGCAGTACTTC. It translates to CASNTKDRWFYEQYF.

The chain carries TRBV2 and TRBJ1-1; 9 nucleotides line up with TRBD1. V lost 6 bases, J lost 11 bases, and 19 bases stayed unmatched. The germline V gene has CDR1 SNHLY and CDR2 FYNNEI. The CDR3 has 16 residues. The CDR3 DNA is TGTGCCAGCAGCGGGACAGGGATGCTCACAGCCCTCTCGGCTTTCTTT. Its protein is CASSGTGMLTALSAFF.

This chain connects TRBV5-1 to TRBJ2-5, with D hard to call. Between the trimmed V and J ends, which lost 4 bases and 3 bases, there was a span of 7 bases. Germline lookup yields CDR1 SGHRS and CDR2 YFSETQ. The CDR3 is 12 residues long. The CDR3 is CASSGGKETQYF. The CDR3 bases are TGCGCCAGCAGCGGCGGTAAAGAGACCCAGTACTTC.

V gene TRBV19 combines with J gene TRBJ2-3; 8 bases line up with TRBD1. This CDR3 comprises 15 residues. Germline V gives CDR1 LNHDA, CDR2 SQIVND (reference sequence). Trimming removed 5 bases from V and 2 bases from J; junction bases left unmatched: 6. CDR3 loop: CASSEGQVHTDTQYF. Here the CDR3 DNA reads TGTGCCAGTAGTGAGGGACAGGTGCACACAGATACGCAGTATTTT.

The chain uses TRBV20-1 and TRBJ2-1; 8 bases agree with TRBD2. CDR1 is DFQATT and CDR2 is SNEGSKA in the germline V gene (reference sequence). The CDR3 has 15 residues. V was clipped by 3 bases and J by 5 bases; unmatched bases: 9. Here the CDR3 DNA reads TGCAGTGCTAGTAAACAAGCGGGGGCCGACAATGAGCAGTTCTTC. Translation: CSASKQAGADNEQFF.

The chain uses TRBV7-8 and TRBJ2-7, with TRBD1 matching over 7 bases. J lost 6 bases, V lost 5 bases, and 10 bases had no gene match. Looked up from germline, CDR1 is SGHVS and CDR2 is FQNEAQ. The CDR3 sequence is 14 residues long. The CDR3 sequence is CASSLLTPGGEQYF. As DNA, the CDR3 is TGTGCCAGCAGCCTACTAACCCCAGGGGGCGAGCAGTACTTC.

The rearrangement links TRBV5-1 to TRBJ2-5; 7 bases are shared with TRBD1. Trimming cost V 1 base and J 5 bases; bases outside gene matches: 2. This CDR3 spans 13 amino acids. Germline V gives CDR1 SGHRS, CDR2 YFSETQ. The CDR3 sequence: CASSLTGVETQYF. CDR3 coding DNA: TGCGCCAGCAGCTTGACAGGGGTGGAGACCCAGTACTTC. Variable domain in full (rest from reference TRBV5-1 and TRBJ2-5): KAGVTQTPRYLIKTRGQQVTLSCSPISGHRSVSWYQQTPGQGLQFLFEYFSETQRNKGNFPGRFSGRQFSNSRSEMNVSTLELGDSALYLCASSLTGVETQYFGPGTRLLVL.

The rearrangement joins TRBV19 to TRBJ2-7, with D uncertain. The CDR3 runs to 13 residues. V lost 7 bases and J lost 3, with 13 bases in between. Germline CDR1 and CDR2: LNHDA and SQIVND (reference sequence). Here the CDR3 reads CASILWAFYEQYF. The CDR3, as DNA: TGTGCCAGTATACTCTGGGCCTTCTACGAGCAGTACTTC.

J is TRBJ2-1 and V is TRBV2, with TRBD2 identical over 11 bases. The germline V gene has CDR1 SNHLY and CDR2 FYNNEI. V was clipped by 3 bases and J by 5 bases; unmatched bases: 0. The CDR3 sequence is 14 residues long. The CDR3 DNA reads as TGTGCCAGCAGTGAGACTAGCGGGGACAATGAGCAGTTCTTC. Translating it yields CASSETSGDNEQFF.

The J gene is TRBJ2-7, the V gene TRBV9; D perhaps matches TRBD2 (5 bases). The CDR3 has 14 amino acids. V was cut by 3 bases and J by 0 bases, with 10 bases left in between. Germline V gene data show CDR1 as SGDLS and CDR2 as YYNGEE. The CDR3 sequence: CASSGGINSYEQYF. The DNA for the CDR3 is TGTGCCAGCAGCGGAGGGATAAACTCCTACGAGCAGTACTTC.

The J gene is TRBJ1-2, the V gene TRBV7-9; D possibly corresponds to TRBD1 (6 bases). Trimming pared 3 bases from V and 7 bases from J, leaving 15 bases between. CDR3 size: 14 residues. Per germline, CDR1 SEHNR and CDR2 FQNEAQ (reference sequence). The CDR3 loop reads CASSFGAGEGGYTF. Here the CDR3 DNA reads TGTGCCAGCAGCTTCGGGGCAGGGGAGGGTGGCTACACCTTC.

This chain links TRBV2 with TRBJ1-1, with D possibly matching TRBD1 (5 bases). V was shortened by 10 bases and J by 1 base, with 13 bases between the two germline ends. Germline CDR1 SNHLY, CDR2 FYNNEI. The CDR3 is 13 amino acids. CDR3 amino acids: CATKPDTNTEAFF. In nucleotides, the CDR3 is TGTGCCACCAAACCGGACACGAACACTGAAGCTTTCTTT.

The gene calls are TRBV28 and TRBJ2-6; 12 bases map to TRBD1. This CDR3 has 19 amino acids. V shed 4 bases, J shed 0 bases, and the junction held 7 bases outside the gene matches. Looked up from germline, CDR1 is MDHEN and CDR2 is SYDVKM. For the CDR3, the DNA is TGTGCCAGCAGTTCATTCGGGACAGGGGGCCCCTCTGGGGCCAACGTCCTGACTTTC. Translation: CASSSFGTGGPSGANVLTF.

CDR3 region: CASSLASAAPGQLNTGELFF. CDR3 DNA: TGTGCCAGCAGCTTAGCTAGCGCGGCCCCGGGACAGCTGAACACCGGGGAGCTGTTTTTT. This chain uses TRBV7-6 with TRBJ2-2; TRBD1 matches at 7 bases. The V and J ends lost 0 bases and 1 base, in that order; junction bases with no gene match: 14. The V gene's germline CDR1 is SGHVS and CDR2 FNYEAQ. The CDR3 has 20 residues.

The chain couples TRBV9 to TRBJ1-1; 7 positions agree with TRBD1. V trimming: 0 bases; J trimming: 5 bases; junction bases outside the gene matches: 7. The CDR3 has 15 residues. Germline lookup yields CDR1 SGDLS and CDR2 YYNGEE. The CDR3 loop is CASSVGHRGRTEAFF. In DNA form, the CDR3 reads TGTGCCAGCAGCGTAGGCCACAGGGGACGGACTGAAGCTTTCTTT.

V and J are TRBV7-9 and TRBJ2-2; tentative D call: TRBD1 (5 bases). CDR3 length: 14 residues. Germline V gene data show CDR1 as SEHNR and CDR2 as FQNEAQ (reference sequence). Deletions cut 5 bases from V and 1 base from J, with 8 bases between. The CDR3 loop is CASSPTVNTGELFF. The CDR3 coding sequence is TGTGCCAGCAGCCCGACAGTGAACACCGGGGAGCTGTTTTTT.

This rearrangement joins TRBV12-3 or TRBV12-4 to TRBJ1-1; weak D call: TRBD1 (5 bases). The CDR3 spans 13 residues. The germline V and J ends were trimmed by 9 bases and 0 bases, with 11 bases remaining between them. The CDR3 is CASQTEMNTEAFF. The CDR3, as DNA: TGTGCCAGTCAGACAGAAATGAACACTGAAGCTTTCTTT.

The chain has TRBV19 and TRBJ1-1; no clear D. V shed 3 bases and J shed 1 base, with 18 bases lying between them. Germline CDR1 LNHDA, CDR2 SQIVND (reference sequence). The CDR3 has 17 residues. Here the CDR3 reads CASSIYGMTGGNTEAFF. CDR3 nucleotide sequence: TGTGCCAGTAGTATCTACGGCATGACCGGAGGGAACACTGAAGCTTTCTTT. Using reference TRBV19 and TRBJ1-1 for the parts outside the CDR3, the full variable domain is DGGITQSPKYLFRKEGQNVTLSCEQNLNHDAMYWYRQDPGQGLRLIYYSQIVNDFQKGDIAEGYSVSREKKESFPLTVTSAQKNPTAFYLCASSIYGMTGGNTEAFFGQGTRLTVV.

V and J are TRBV28 and TRBJ2-7; 8 bases align to TRBD2. The V gene end was trimmed by 5 bases and the J gene end by 2 bases; junction bases not matched to a gene: 14. Per the germline V gene, CDR1 is MDHEN and CDR2 is SYDVKM. This CDR3 comprises 17 residues. The CDR3 loop reads CASSTAISGDLPYEQYF. The CDR3 DNA is TGTGCCAGCAGTACCGCAATTAGCGGGGACCTCCCCTACGAGCAGTACTTC. The entire variable domain, with the rest obtained from reference TRBV28 and TRBJ2-7, is as follows: DVKVTQSSRYLVKRTGEKVFLECVQDMDHENMFWYRQDPGLGLRLIYFSYDVKMKEKGDIPEGYSVSREKKERFSLILESASTNQTSMYLCASSTAISGDLPYEQYFGPGTRLTVT.